This paragraph reports one T cell receptor (beta chain). These data are taken from a study of immune heterogeneity within non-small cell lung tumors. Study overall: It was found that the tumors were a handful of squamous cell carcinomas, more than eight non-squamous carcinomas and 1 not otherwise specified.

Each sample used around 600 ng of genomic DNA from bulk tumor tissue. Taken during surgery, several biopsies per primary tumor were spaced as far apart as possible within the tumor mass. Curative operations were performed on patients who had untreated, newly diagnosed non-small cell lung cancer. Using 32 V and 13 J primers, multiplex PCR amplified TCR beta CDR3. TCRdb re-called the multiplex PCR reads through MiXCR, storing one row per CDR3 protein. The sample lists more than 9,500 distinct CDR3 sequences; roughly a fifth were seen once. Germline CDR1 reads PRHDT; CDR2 reads FYEKMQ (reference sequence). The CDR3 sequence is 15 residues long. V shed 8 bases, J shed 0 bases, and the junction held 5 bases outside the gene matches.

The origin of this receptor is a man aged 55 to 70 with non-small cell lung cancer. The chain couples TRBV13 to TRBJ2-2, with 8 positions matching TRBD2. The sequenced material came from lung tumor tissue. The CDR3 bases are TGTGCCAGCGGACTCGGGAGGGCGAACACCGGGGAGCTGTTTTTT. Protein: CASGLGRANTGELFF.